This T cell receptor (beta chain) was observed in a study of blood T cell repertoires in COVID-19. The CDR3 has 15 amino acids. Trimming took 4 bases from V and 0 from J; bases not matched to a gene: 3. CDR1 is SGHRS and CDR2 is YFSETQ in the germline V gene. Sequenced by immunoSEQ multiplex PCR; TCRdb stores in-frame clones only, minus some. This sample has about 260,000 clones, with more than 75% found just once. The receptor was derived from a woman between 55 and 75 years old with COVID-19, enrolled during active disease. Sequencing used peripheral blood. The gene calls are TRBV5-1 and TRBJ1-5, with 8 bases fitting TRBD1. The CDR3 sequence: CASSPTGVSNQPQHF. Written as DNA, the CDR3 is TGCGCCAGCAGCCCGACAGGGGTTAGCAATCAGCCCCAGCATTTT.